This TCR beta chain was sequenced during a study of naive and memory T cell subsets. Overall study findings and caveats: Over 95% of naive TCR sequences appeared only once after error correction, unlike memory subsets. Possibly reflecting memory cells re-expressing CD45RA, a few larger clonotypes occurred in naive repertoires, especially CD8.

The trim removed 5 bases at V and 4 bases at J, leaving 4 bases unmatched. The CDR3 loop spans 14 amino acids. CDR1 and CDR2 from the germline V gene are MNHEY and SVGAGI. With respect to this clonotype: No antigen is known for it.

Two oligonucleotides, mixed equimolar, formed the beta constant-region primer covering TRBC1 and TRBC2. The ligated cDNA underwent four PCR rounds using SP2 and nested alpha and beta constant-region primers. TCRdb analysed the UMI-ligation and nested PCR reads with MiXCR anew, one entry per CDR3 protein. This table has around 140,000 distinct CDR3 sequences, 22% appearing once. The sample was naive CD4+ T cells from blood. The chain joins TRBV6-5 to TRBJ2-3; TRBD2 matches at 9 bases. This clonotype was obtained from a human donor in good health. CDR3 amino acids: CASSQTSGADTQYF. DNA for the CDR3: TGTGCCAGCAGTCAGACTAGCGGAGCAGATACGCAGTATTTT.